Listed here is a single T cell receptor beta chain. These data belong to a study of cytomegalovirus exposure and HLA in healthy donors. The PCR employed 60 Vbeta primers together with 13 Jbeta primers. Method: immunoSEQ multiplex PCR; TCRdb's copy keeps in-frame clones and lacks some. The table has around 100,000 clones, roughly three quarters seen once. The CDR3 is 18 residues long. CDR1 and CDR2 from the germline V gene are MNHEY and SMNVEV (reference sequence). J was trimmed by 8 bases and V by 4 bases; bases with no gene match: 19. The sequencing sample was made of PBMCs. The chain recombines TRBV27 with TRBJ2-1; 8 nucleotides match TRBD2. This sequence was found in a male donor in good health and CMV-seropositive. The CDR3, as DNA: TGTGCCAGCAGTTCACCGGGACTAGACATCCCCCTTCGGTATGAGCAGTTCTTC. This sequence encodes CASSSPGLDIPLRYEQFF.